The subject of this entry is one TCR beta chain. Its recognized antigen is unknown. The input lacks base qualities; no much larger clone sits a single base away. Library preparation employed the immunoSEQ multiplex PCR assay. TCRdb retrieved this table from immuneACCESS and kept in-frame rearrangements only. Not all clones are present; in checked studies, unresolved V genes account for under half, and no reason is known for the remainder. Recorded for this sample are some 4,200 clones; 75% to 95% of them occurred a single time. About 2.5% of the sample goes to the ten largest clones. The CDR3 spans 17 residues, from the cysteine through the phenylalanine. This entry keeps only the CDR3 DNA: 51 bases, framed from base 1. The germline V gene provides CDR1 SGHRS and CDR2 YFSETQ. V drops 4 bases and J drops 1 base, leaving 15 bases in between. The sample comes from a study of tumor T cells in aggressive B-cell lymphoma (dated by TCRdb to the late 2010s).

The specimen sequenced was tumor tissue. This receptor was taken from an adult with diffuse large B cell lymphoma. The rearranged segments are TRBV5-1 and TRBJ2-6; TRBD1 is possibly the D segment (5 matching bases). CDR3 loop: CASSRDSPGSGANVLTF. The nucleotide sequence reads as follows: TGCGCCAGCAGCCGCGACAGCCCTGGATCTGGGGCCAACGTCCTGACTTTC.